This TCR beta chain was identified during a study of read filtering for tumor transcriptome and immune sequencing. Study context: The cohort had over 16 men and over eleven women aged roughly 45 to 90, mean roughly 66 years. Whole-transcriptome libraries were prepared after DNase treatment. Study-level results: Around 84% of IR-seq clonotypes had one read, totaling around 3.4% of reads; RNA-seq: about 69% and 49%. Compared with RNA-seq, IR-seq gave much higher clonotype depth and reliability.

This clonotype was detected a few times. What it binds is not known. This library used about 360 ng RNA and molecular barcoded adaptors spanning alpha/delta and beta/gamma chains. TCRdb itself ran the reads through MiXCR, one entry per CDR3 protein. This sample yields about 57,000 distinct CDR3 sequences, of which 20% to 25% are seen a single time; about 18% belongs to the top ten. The TCR comes from a donor older than 35 with multiple myeloma. Sequencing used a population of CD138-negative cells sorted from bone marrow.

The CDR3 nucleotides are TGTGCCAGCACCCTCCAGGGCCTCCCGACTGAAGCTTTCTTT. Translating gives CASTLQGLPTEAFF. This chain uses TRBV5-4 with TRBJ1-1, with D tentatively TRBD1 (5 bases). CDR1 is SGHNT and CDR2 is YYREEE in the germline V gene (reference sequence). Trimming took off 6 bases at V and 5 bases at J, with 17 bases between the two ends. There are 14 residues in the CDR3.